Below, one T cell receptor (beta chain) is given with its context. Its antigen target is currently unknown. The sample holds no much larger clone one base away, and base qualities are not on file. The record originates from a study of cytomegalovirus exposure and HLA in healthy donors (dated by TCRdb to the late 2010s). Background on the whole study: According to a later analysis, the roughly 130 validation repertoires were produced on the same platform as the 666 repertoires of the first cohort. The study combined high-throughput TCR immunosequencing, statistical association of individual TCRs with disease status, and machine learning to predict cytomegalovirus infection status. Besides the first cohort of 500 to 700 subjects, a separate validation cohort made up of 120 or so different subjects was used. The aim of the study was to test whether cataloging public T cell receptors could identify signatures of past pathogen exposure.

Donors formed part of the validation cohort, which comprised over a hundred subjects and was distinct from the first cohort of 666 subjects. Study-wide findings and limitations: Most TCR sequences were seen in very few donors, while some public TCRs were found in many individuals. According to the authors, the approach could potentially be generalized to other disease states and immunological phenotypes. A few of the identified cytomegalovirus-associated TCR beta chains were confirmed in vitro to be specific for cytomegalovirus antigens. All 120 or so repertoires were used to score co-occurrence in the validation cohort in a later analysis, because that analysis had no HLA typing for the cohort. The classifier was reported to diagnose cytomegalovirus status with high specificity and sensitivity in both the original cohort and the validation cohort. A total of 150 to 200 TCR beta chains were listed by the study as associated with cytomegalovirus. A later analysis found that TCRs clustered in the first cohort also tended to co-occur in the roughly 110 validation repertoires, with approximately 95% of cluster scores above 0.

Preparation of the library involved the immunoSEQ multiplex PCR assay. As for the original processing: A statistical classification framework was developed to diagnose cytomegalovirus status using the catalog of TCR beta chain sequences. TCRdb took this table from immuneACCESS and kept in-frame rearrangements with V and J called. Such tables lack part of the clones; where checked against another copy, unresolved V genes explain under half of the gap, and the rest is unexplained. From that table come the V and J calls and clone size; the DNA was used to work out D and trimming. The sample contains 200,000 or so clones, roughly 80% of them found a single time. The ten largest clones take up around 5.4% of the sample. The CDR3 contains 16 residues, cysteine and phenylalanine counted. CDR3 DNA only is kept here, 48 bases in frame from base 1. CDR1 SNHLY and CDR2 FYNNEI were looked up in the germline V gene. The V end gives up 7 bases and the J end 5 bases, leaving 12 bases in the junction not matched to a gene.

Recombination connected TRBV2 to TRBJ1-5; the junction holds 9 bases that match TRBD1. The sequenced material came from PBMCs. This clonotype was sampled from a woman between 18 and 29 years old in good health and CMV-seronegative. The CDR3 reads CASTGTGTGLYQPQHF. The sequenced DNA: TGTGCCAGCACCGGAACCGGGACAGGGCTGTATCAGCCCCAGCATTTT.